This entry lists 17 T cell receptor beta chains sequenced from one sample in a study of blood T cell repertoires in COVID-19. Profiling relied on immunoSEQ multiplex PCR, and the TCRdb table lists in-frame clones only, not all of them. The sample yields about 170,000 clones, about four fifths seen once. The sample consisted of peripheral blood. The source is a woman aged 80 or over with acute or convalescent COVID-19.

The V gene is TRBV5-6, the J gene TRBJ2-7, with 11 bases lining up with TRBD2. V shed 8 bases and J 5 bases; nucleotides not matched to a gene: 15. Germline V gene lookup returns CDR1 SGHDT and CDR2 YYEEEE. The CDR3 spans 16 residues. The CDR3 nucleotides read TGTGCCAGTGGAACTCCCCTAGCGGGAGGAATCCACGAGCAGTACTTC. Translated: CASGTPLAGGIHEQYF.

The chain couples TRBV9 to TRBJ1-4; D may be TRBD1 (5 bases). Looked up from germline, CDR1 is SGDLS and CDR2 is YYNGEE. This CDR3 has 14 residues. V lost 3 bases and J lost 8, with 14 bases in between. CDR3 bases: TGTGCCAGCAGCGGACGGGGGAGACGGGAAAAACTGTTTTTT. Protein sequence: CASSGRGRREKLFF.

This clone showed up just a few times. The chain links TRBV7-2 to TRBJ1-1; possibly TRBD1 for D (5 bases). Germline V gene sequence: CDR1 SGHTA, CDR2 FQGNSA. The CDR3 loop spans 16 amino acids. V was clipped by 5 bases and J by 3 bases, with 19 bases between them. In DNA, the CDR3 is TGTGCCAGCAGCCCTCTCGGACGCAGGGAGGACACTGAAGCTTTCTTT. The encoded protein is CASSPLGRREDTEAFF.

V gene TRBV6-5 combines with J gene TRBJ1-6; D is undetermined. Trimming removed 0 bases from V and 9 bases from J, with 12 bases in between. The length of the CDR3 is 15 residues. CDR1 MNHEY and CDR2 SVGAGI come from the germline V gene. The CDR3 sequence: CASSYSIINFSPLHF. CDR3 DNA: TGTGCCAGCAGTTACTCGATTATTAACTTTTCACCCCTCCACTTT.

V and J are TRBV6-5 and TRBJ2-7; no definite D call. The ends were cut back, 0 bases at V and 0 bases at J, with 9 bases in the middle. This CDR3 has 15 residues. In germline, CDR1 is MNHEY, CDR2 SVGAGI. The CDR3 bases are TGTGCCAGCAGTTACTCGAGTTACAGCTCCTACGAGCAGTACTTC. It encodes CASSYSSYSSYEQYF.

This chain uses TRBV5-3 with TRBJ1-6; 8 bases are shared with TRBD1. TRBV5-3 is identified as an open reading frame with a role that is uncertain. The V and J ends lost 4 bases and 9 bases, in that order; junction bases with no gene match: 15. The CDR3 covers 17 residues. The CDR3 here is CARSPPPGQGGSSPLHF. The CDR3 nucleotides are TGTGCCAGAAGCCCCCCCCCTGGACAGGGAGGATCTTCACCCCTCCACTTT.

The V gene is TRBV4-2, the J gene TRBJ2-1, with D perhaps matching TRBD2 (7 bases). Germline-derived CDR1 and CDR2 are LGHNA and YNFKEQ. V lost 6 bases to trimming and J lost 14 bases, with 17 bases between them. The CDR3 covers 12 residues. CDR3 sequence: CASRMRGGPKFF. In DNA, the CDR3 is TGTGCCAGCAGAATGAGGGGGGGGCCGAAGTTCTTC.

CDR3 DNA: TGTGCCAGCATTTTCGGGACAGGGGGCCAAGAGACCCAGTACTTC. This codes for CASIFGTGGQETQYF. The rearrangement joins TRBV2 to TRBJ2-5; 11 nucleotides agree with TRBD1. This CDR3 has 15 amino acids. V was pared by 7 bases and J by 1 base, with 5 bases of the junction left unmatched. CDR1 and CDR2 from the germline V gene are SNHLY and FYNNEI.

The rearrangement uses TRBV5-1 and TRBJ1-2; D possibly corresponds to TRBD1 (6 bases). Germline V lookup: CDR1 SGHRS, CDR2 YFSETQ. Between the trimmed V and J ends, which lost 0 bases and 7 bases, there was a span of 16 bases. The CDR3 contains 15 residues. CDR3 sequence: CASSLEGTGLRGYTF. Here the CDR3 DNA reads TGCGCCAGCAGCTTGGAGGGTACAGGGCTTCGTGGCTACACCTTC.

The rearrangement links TRBV18 to TRBJ1-6; 7 bases map to TRBD1. The V segment lost 6 bases and the J segment 8 bases; nucleotides outside the gene matches: 10. The CDR3 consists of 15 residues. CDR1 is KGHSH and CDR2 is LQKENI in the germline V gene. In DNA form, the CDR3 reads TGTGCCAGCTCCTCAGACAGGGTTGGAGATTCACCCCTCCACTTT. This translates into CASSSDRVGDSPLHF.

The chain links TRBV10-3 to TRBJ1-1, with D hard to call. The V gene lost 3 bases and the J gene lost 0 bases, with 11 bases spanning the gap. Germline lookup yields CDR1 ENHRY and CDR2 SYGVKD. This CDR3 is 15 amino acids long. This CDR3 reads CAISDKTLMNTEAFF. In nucleotides, the CDR3 is TGTGCCATCAGTGATAAGACACTGATGAACACTGAAGCTTTCTTT.

The rearrangement joins TRBV2 to TRBJ1-2; a possible D gene is TRBD1 (5 bases). The V gene's germline CDR1 is SNHLY and CDR2 FYNNEI. The CDR3 is 15 residues long. The V and J ends lost 0 bases and 8 bases respectively, with 16 bases between them. The CDR3 region has the DNA TGTGCCAGCAGTGAAGCGCCGCATGCAGGGATCGGCTACACCTTC. It translates to CASSEAPHAGIGYTF.

This clone was counted between two and nine times. The chain recombines TRBV6-5 with TRBJ2-3; 7 nucleotides align to TRBD1. The CDR3 is 13 residues long. J gave up 1 base and V 8 bases, and 3 bases lay outside the gene matches. From germline, CDR1 is MNHEY and CDR2 SVGAGI. This chain's CDR3 is CASRDSGTDTQYF. CDR3 nucleotide sequence: TGTGCCAGCCGGGACAGTGGCACAGATACGCAGTATTTT.

The rearrangement joins TRBV27 to TRBJ1-1; a weak D match, TRBD1 (6 bases). V dropped 7 bases and J dropped 0 bases, with 12 bases sitting between them. The CDR3 is 14 residues long. CDR1 MNHEY and CDR2 SMNVEV come from the germline V gene (reference sequence). Here the CDR3 reads CASIGTSMNTEAFF. The CDR3 DNA sequence: TGTGCCAGCATCGGGACAAGCATGAACACTGAAGCTTTCTTT.

On this clone itself: The sample holds other DNA sequences that translate to the same CDR3. V usage is TRBV28 and J usage is TRBJ1-5; D possibly corresponds to TRBD1 (5 bases). Trimming stripped 5 bases from V and 4 bases from J, with 9 bases between. Germline lookup yields CDR1 MDHEN and CDR2 SYDVKM. The CDR3 contains 13 residues. This CDR3 is CASSLPGNQPQHF. CDR3 sequence (DNA): TGTGCCAGCAGTCTCCCAGGGAATCAGCCCCAGCATTTT.

V and J are TRBV19 and TRBJ2-4; 9 bases match TRBD2. From germline, CDR1 is LNHDA and CDR2 SQIVND (reference sequence). After removal of 11 bases from V and 7 bases from J, the junction contained 6 bases not matched to a gene. The CDR3 contains 12 residues. CDR3 in amino acids: CASGLAENIQYF. The CDR3 region has the DNA TGTGCCTCGGGACTAGCTGAGAACATTCAGTACTTC.

The chain uses TRBV5-1 and TRBJ2-3; TRBD1 matches 10 bases. Trimming at V came to 0 bases and at J to 5 bases, leaving 6 bases not matched to a gene. The CDR3 has 16 residues. Germline loops: CDR1 SGHRS, CDR2 YFSETQ. Written as DNA, the CDR3 is TGCGCCAGCAGCTTGGACTGGGACAGGGGTATAGATACGCAGTATTTT. Its protein product is CASSLDWDRGIDTQYF.